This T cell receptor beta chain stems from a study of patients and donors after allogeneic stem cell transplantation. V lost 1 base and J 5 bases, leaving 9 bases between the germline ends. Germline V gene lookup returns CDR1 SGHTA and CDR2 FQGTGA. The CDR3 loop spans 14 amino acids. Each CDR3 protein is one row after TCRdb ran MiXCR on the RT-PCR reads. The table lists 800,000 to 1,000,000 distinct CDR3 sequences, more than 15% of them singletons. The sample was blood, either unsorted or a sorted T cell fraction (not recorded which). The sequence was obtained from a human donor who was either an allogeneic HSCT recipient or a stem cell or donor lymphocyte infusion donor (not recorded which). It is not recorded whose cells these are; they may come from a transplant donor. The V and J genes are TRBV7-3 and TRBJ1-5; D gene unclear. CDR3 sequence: CASSLIAGYQPQHF. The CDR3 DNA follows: TGTGCCAGCAGCTTAATTGCGGGGTATCAGCCCCAGCATTTT.